This TCR beta chain was retrieved from a study of blood T cell repertoires in COVID-19 (TCRdb year 2020). Regarding the complete study: Collaborator samples came from the United States, Italy and Spain and covered acute and convalescent phases of COVID-19. A de-identified subject ID, COVID-19 status, age in years and sex were almost always included in the sample metadata. The prospective study material was composed of cDNA or gDNA derived from T cells, B-cell-depleted T cells, or PBMCs. Samples came from the ongoing ImmuneRACE study (first 160 participants) plus 1,254 subjects from 6 global collaborators. The dataset comprised deeply sampled blood TCRbeta repertoires from subjects exposed to, actively infected with, or recovered from COVID-19. A freely available public database, intended as a resource for researchers studying the immune response to SARS-CoV-2, is where the repertoires were released. HLA class I and class II types, where available, came from metadata supplied by the sample provider rather than from assay-based typing. Summary of the overall study and its limitations: Clinical and demographic metadata were provided uncurated, with the amount varying by source and participant.

TCRbeta CDR3 regions were amplified from genomic DNA by means of the immunoSEQ Assay, a bias-controlled multiplex PCR. The paper's processing steps were these. Nucleated cell counts per sample were estimated from amplification of reference gene primers within the assay. To quantify the absolute abundance of each unique TCRbeta CDR3 rearrangement, sequence reads were collapsed and filtered. For each sample, productive Simpson clonality was calculated by taking the square root of Simpson's diversity index across productive rearrangements. This is the immuneACCESS table as TCRdb keeps it, with only in-frame sequences that have V and J called. A part of the clones is gone; compared with another copy, unresolved V genes explain less than half, and the rest is unexplained. D and trimming come from the DNA, and the V and J calls and clone size come from that table. Here the sample has under 300,000 clones; roughly four fifths occur a single time. The ten largest clonotypes hold approximately 9.6% of the sample.

The collaborating institutions used their own protocols to collect whole blood in K2EDTA tubes. Collaborator samples were shipped for TCRbeta analysis as frozen whole blood, isolated PBMCs, or DNA extracted from either sample type. Trimming costs V 7 bases and J 3 bases, and their ends lie 12 bases apart. The germline V gene sets CDR1 to MNHEY and CDR2 to SVGAGI. From its cysteine to its phenylalanine, the CDR3 spans 13 amino acids. This entry keeps only the CDR3 DNA: 39 bases, framed from base 1. Concerning this clone: Its antigen is not yet known. No much larger clone exists at a distance of one base, and base qualities are not known.

The origin of this receptor is a woman older than 75 with acute or convalescent COVID-19. The sequence links TRBV6-5 to TRBJ1-1, with the identity of the D gene unclear. The sequenced material came from peripheral blood. The CDR3 protein is CASTPSGYTEAFF. In nucleotides, the sequence is TGTGCCAGCACCCCCTCGGGATACACTGAAGCTTTCTTT.